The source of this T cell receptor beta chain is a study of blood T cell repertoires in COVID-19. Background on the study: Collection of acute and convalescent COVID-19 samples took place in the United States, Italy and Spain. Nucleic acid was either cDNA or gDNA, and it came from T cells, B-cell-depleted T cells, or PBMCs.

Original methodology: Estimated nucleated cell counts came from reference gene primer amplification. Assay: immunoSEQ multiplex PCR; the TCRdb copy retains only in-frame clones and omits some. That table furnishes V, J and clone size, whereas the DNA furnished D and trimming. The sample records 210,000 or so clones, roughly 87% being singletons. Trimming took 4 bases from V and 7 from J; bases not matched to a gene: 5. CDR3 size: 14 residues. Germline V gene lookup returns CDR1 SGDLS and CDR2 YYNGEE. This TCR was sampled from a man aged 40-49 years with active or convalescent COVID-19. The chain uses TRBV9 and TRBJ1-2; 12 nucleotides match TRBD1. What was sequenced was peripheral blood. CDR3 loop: CASSTGQGALGYTF. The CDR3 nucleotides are TGTGCCAGCAGCACGGGACAGGGGGCGCTTGGCTACACCTTC. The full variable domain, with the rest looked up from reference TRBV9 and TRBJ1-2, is DSGVTQTPKHLITATGQRVTLRCSPRSGDLSVYWYQQSLDQGLQFLIQYYNGEERAKGNILERFSAQQFPDLHSELNLSSLELGDSALYFCASSTGQGALGYTFGSGTRLTVV.